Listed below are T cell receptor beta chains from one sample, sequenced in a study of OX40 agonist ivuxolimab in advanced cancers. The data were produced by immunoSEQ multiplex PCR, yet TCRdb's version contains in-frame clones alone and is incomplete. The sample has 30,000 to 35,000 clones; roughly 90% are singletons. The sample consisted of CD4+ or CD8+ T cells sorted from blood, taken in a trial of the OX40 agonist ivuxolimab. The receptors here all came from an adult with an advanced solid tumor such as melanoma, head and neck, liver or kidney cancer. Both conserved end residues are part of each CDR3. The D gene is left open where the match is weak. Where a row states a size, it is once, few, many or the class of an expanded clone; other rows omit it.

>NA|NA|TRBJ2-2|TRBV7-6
TGTGCCAGCAGCTTAGCGTCGTGGGGTTATAACGGGGAGCTGTTTTTT
CASSLASWGYNGELFF
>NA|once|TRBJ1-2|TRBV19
TGTGCCAGTAGTCCAAGTGGAGGGAATGGCTACACCTTC
CASSPSGGNGYTF
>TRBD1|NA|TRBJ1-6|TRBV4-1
TGCGCCAGCAGCCCACAGGGGGGGTTTACCCTCCACTTT
CASSPQGGFTLHF
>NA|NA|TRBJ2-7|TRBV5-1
TGCGCCAGCAGCTCGGACAGCCTCTACGAGCAGTACTTC
CASSSDSLYEQYF
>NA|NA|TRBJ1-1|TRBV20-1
TGCAGTGCTCCCAGGTACACTGAAGCTTTCTTT
CSAPRYTEAFF
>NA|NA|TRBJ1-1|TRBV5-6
TGTGCCAGCAGCCATATCAGTTACATGAACACTGAAGCTTTCTTT
CASSHISYMNTEAFF
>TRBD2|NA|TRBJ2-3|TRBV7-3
TGTGCCAGCAGCTTTAGCGGGGGGGTGGATACGCAGTATTTT
CASSFSGGVDTQYF
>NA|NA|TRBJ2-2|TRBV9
TGTGCCAGCGAGCCTCCACAGGGGAACACCGGGGAGCTGTTTTTT
CASEPPQGNTGELFF
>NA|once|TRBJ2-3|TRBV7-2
TGTGCCAGCAGCCTAGCGCGGTACACAGATACGCAGTATTTT
CASSLARYTDTQYF
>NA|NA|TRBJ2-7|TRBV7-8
TGTGCCAGCAGCTTATGGCAACTCCGGGACCTTGGGGCCGAGCAGTACTTC
CASSLWQLRDLGAEQYF
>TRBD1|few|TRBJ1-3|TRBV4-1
TGCGCCAGCACCGGGACAGTCTCTGGAAACACCATATATTTT
CASTGTVSGNTIYF
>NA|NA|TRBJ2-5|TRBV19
TGTGCCAGTAGTTGGTGGGGACAAGAGACCCAGTACTTC
CASSWWGQETQYF
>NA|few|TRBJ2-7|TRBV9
TGTGCCAGCAGCGGTAGCTCCTACGAGCAGTACTTC
CASSGSSYEQYF
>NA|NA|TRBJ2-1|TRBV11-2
TGTGCCAGCAGGTCCTACAATGAGCAGTTCTTC
CASRSYNEQFF
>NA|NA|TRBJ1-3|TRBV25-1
TGTGCCAGCAGTCAGACAGTCAGCTCTGGAAACACCATATATTTT
CASSQTVSSGNTIYF
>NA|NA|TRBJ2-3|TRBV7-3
TGTGCCAGCAGCTTCACCGGGACAACTAGCACAGATACGCAGTATTTT
CASSFTGTTSTDTQYF
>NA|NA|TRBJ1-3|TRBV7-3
TGTGCCAGCAGCTCTGGCACTGGAAACACCATATATTTT
CASSSGTGNTIYF
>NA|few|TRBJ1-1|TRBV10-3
TGTGCCATCAGTGAGGCGACAGATAACCCTGAAGCTTTCTTT
CAISEATDNPEAFF
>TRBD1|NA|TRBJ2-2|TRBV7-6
TGTGCCAGCAGCTCCCGGGACAGGGCCGCCGGGGAGCTGTTTTTT
CASSSRDRAAGELFF
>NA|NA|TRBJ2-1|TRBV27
TGTGCCAGCAGTTCACTTCTTAGCTCCTACAATGAGCAGTTCTTC
CASSSLLSSYNEQFF
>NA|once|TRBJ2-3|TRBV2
TGTGCCAGCATCGAGGACAGAACCACAGATACGCAGTATTTT
CASIEDRTTDTQYF
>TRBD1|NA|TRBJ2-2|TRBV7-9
TGTGCCAGCACCGAGAACAGGGGGCCCTCCACCGGGGAGCTGTTTTTT
CASTENRGPSTGELFF
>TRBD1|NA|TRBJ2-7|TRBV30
TGTGCCTGGACAGACAGGGTCTCCTACGAGCAGTACTTC
CAWTDRVSYEQYF
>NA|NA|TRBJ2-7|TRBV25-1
TGTGCCAGCAGGGTCGAGCCAAGAGGGGGCTCCTACGAGCAGTACTTC
CASRVEPRGGSYEQYF